What follows are 2 T cell receptor beta chains derived from one specimen sequenced in a study of T-cell reconstitution after alpha-beta-depleted transplantation in children. Unique molecular identifiers were used to barcode this TCRbeta library. MiXCR, run by TCRdb on the PCR reads, gives a single entry per CDR3 protein. The sample has over 200,000 distinct CDR3 sequences, under 8.5% seen once; the top ten hold 35% to 45%. Sequencing used PBMCs, mostly from graft donor cells, obtained 360 days after TCRalphabeta/CD19-depleted stem cell transplant. The receptors here all came from a male patient between 2 and 9 years old who had a stem cell transplant for acute myeloid leukemia, so the T cells may come from the graft donor.

The chain couples TRBV15 to TRBJ1-5; weak D call: TRBD1 (5 bases). The CDR3 length is 16 residues. Trimming pared 0 bases from V and 4 bases from J, leaving 13 bases between. Germline V gene lookup returns CDR1 LNHNV and CDR2 YYDKDF (reference sequence). The CDR3, as DNA: TGTGCCACCAGCAGAGATAGGGGCTGGGTGAATCAGCCCCAGCATTTT. Amino acid sequence: CATSRDRGWVNQPQHF.

In its sample, this clonotype was seen a few times. With a much larger clone just one base away, this may be a read error. This chain joins TRBV3-1 and TRBJ2-3; D uncertain. CDR1 is LGHDT, CDR2 YNNKEL, per germline (reference sequence). The V and J ends lost 1 base and 5 bases respectively, with 1 base between them. The CDR3 consists of 11 residues. The CDR3 DNA reads TGTGCCAGCAGCCAAGTAGATACGCAGTATTTT. Residues: CASSQVDTQYF.